This TCR beta chain stems from a study of beta chain features in type 1 diabetes. This clone was detected only a few times. Expressed TCRB transcripts were sequenced, since all the RNA that had been isolated was reverse transcribed. Sequencing was performed with immunoSEQ multiplex PCR; in TCRdb, only in-frame clones are kept and a portion is missing. The sample shows 900,000 or so clones, 15% to 20% of them seen only once. The origin of this receptor is a woman between 18 and 30 years old in good health. Specimen: naive CD4+ T cells from blood.

DNA for the CDR3: TGTGCCAGTAGCCTCGGCGGGACAGAATTAAACACGCAGTATTTT. It translates to CASSLGGTELNTQYF. The chain employs TRBV19 and TRBJ2-3, with a tentative D call TRBD1 (7 bases). Trimming cost V 6 bases and J 9 bases, with 22 bases left between them. This CDR3 is built from 15 residues. Per germline, CDR1 LNHDA and CDR2 SQIVND (reference sequence).